This T cell receptor beta chain was profiled in a study of T cell repertoires in urothelial bladder cancer. Study details: Of 11 to 12 resected lesions, a few were cT2 or greater.

Germline values: CDR1 SGDLS, CDR2 YYNGEE. Trimming removed 4 bases at V and 4 bases at J, with 5 bases between. The CDR3 runs 11 residues. Broader study findings: Median T cells were roughly 5,000 in carcinoma and some 25,000 in benign specimens.

Profiled with immunoSEQ multiplex PCR; TCRdb holds only in-frame clones, not every one. The sample has 5,000 to 7,500 clones; roughly two thirds are singletons. This clone appeared once. Antigen unknown. This sequence was found in a human donor with urothelial carcinoma. The V and J genes are TRBV9 and TRBJ1-2, with a weak D call TRBD1 (5 bases). The sample consisted of tumor-infiltrating cells from bladder cancer. The CDR3 nucleotides read TGTGCCAGCAGCAGGGGCTATGGCTACACCTTC. It specifies CASSRGYGYTF.